These 3 T cell receptor beta chains were all obtained from the same sample, sequenced in a study of shared clonotypes between healthy human individuals (TCRdb year 2020). Libraries came from the immunoSEQ multiplex PCR assay. The clones in this table, taken by TCRdb from immuneACCESS, are in-frame only. Not every clone is retained; where verified, under half of the shortfall comes from an unresolved V gene, and the cause of the rest is unknown. This sample has about 2.3 million clones in its table, and 92% of those were observed once. Clones ranked in the top ten supply 0.37% of the sample. The specimen was naive CD4+ T cells from PBMCs. What this sample's cell subset or site label stands for: CD45RA+ positively selected. Every receptor here comes from a man aged 18 to 29 in good health. Some clones in this sample may be carry-over from other donors' samples.

The J gene is TRBJ2-5, the V gene TRBV27; a weak D match, TRBD1 (6 bases). The V end lost 4 bases, the J end lost 4 bases, and 10 bases lay between the germline ends. The CDR3 runs 13 residues. CDR1 and CDR2 (germline): MNHEY, SMNVEV (reference sequence). This chain's CDR3 is CASSYIRGETQYF. The CDR3 DNA follows: TGTGCCAGCAGTTATATCAGGGGAGAGACCCAGTACTTC.

The CDR3 nucleotides read TGTGCCAGCAGCCAAACAGGGATCAGTCAGCCCCAGCATTTT. Translated, it gives CASSQTGISQPQHF. V is TRBV7-2 and J is TRBJ1-5, with D tentatively TRBD1 (6 bases). This CDR3 has 14 residues. The ends were cut back, 5 bases at V and 6 bases at J, with 14 bases in the middle. Per the germline V gene, CDR1 is SGHTA and CDR2 is FQGNSA.

The chain has TRBV5-4 and TRBJ2-7; D is uncertain. The CDR3 spans 14 residues. V gave up 4 bases and J gave up 3 bases, with 14 bases separating them. Germline V lookup: CDR1 SGHNT, CDR2 YYREEE (reference sequence). Here the CDR3 DNA reads TGTGCCAGCAGCGTCGACACTTCTCTCTACGAGCAGTACTTC. Translating it yields CASSVDTSLYEQYF.